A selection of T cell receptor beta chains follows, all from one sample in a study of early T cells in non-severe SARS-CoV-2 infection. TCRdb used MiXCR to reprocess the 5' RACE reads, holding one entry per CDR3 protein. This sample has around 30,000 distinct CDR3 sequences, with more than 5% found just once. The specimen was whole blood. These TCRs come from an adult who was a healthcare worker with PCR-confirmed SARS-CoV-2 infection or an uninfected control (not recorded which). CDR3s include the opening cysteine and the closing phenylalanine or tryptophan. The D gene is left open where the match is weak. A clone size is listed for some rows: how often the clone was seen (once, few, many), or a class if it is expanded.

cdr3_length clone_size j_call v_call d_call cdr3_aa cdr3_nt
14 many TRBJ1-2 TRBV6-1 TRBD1 CASRAAGTGFGYTF TGTGCCAGCAGGGCAGCCGGGACAGGGTTTGGCTACACCTTC
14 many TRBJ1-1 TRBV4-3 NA CASSQDTATQRAFF TGCGCCAGCAGCCAAGATACGGCAACCCAACGAGCTTTCTTT
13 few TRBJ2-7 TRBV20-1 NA CSAETGSSYEQYF TGCAGTGCTGAAACAGGGAGCTCCTACGAGCAGTACTTC
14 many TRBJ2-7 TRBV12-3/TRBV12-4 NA CASSPQGGTYEQYF TGTGCCAGCAGTCCTCAGGGGGGGACCTACGAGCAGTACTTC
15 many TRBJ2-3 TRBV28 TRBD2 CASSQTSGLVDTQYF TGTGCCAGCAGCCAGACTAGCGGCCTTGTAGATACGCAGTATTTT
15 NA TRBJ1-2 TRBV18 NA CASSPSPGSNYGYTF TGTGCCAGCTCACCTTCGCCCGGGTCTAACTATGGCTACACCTTC
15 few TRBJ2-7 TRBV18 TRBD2 CASSPGLAGEYEQYF TGTGCCAGCTCACCAGGACTAGCAGGGGAATACGAGCAGTACTTC
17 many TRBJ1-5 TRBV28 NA CASRILRGTEGNQPQHF TGTGCCAGTAGAATACTCAGGGGCACGGAGGGTAATCAGCCCCAGCATTTT
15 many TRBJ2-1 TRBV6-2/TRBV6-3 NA CASKRPGSAHSEQFF TGTGCCAGCAAGAGACCCGGGTCCGCCCATAGTGAGCAGTTCTTC
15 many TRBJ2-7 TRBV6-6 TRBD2 CASRPTSGGVYEQYF TGTGCCAGCAGGCCTACTAGCGGGGGGGTCTACGAGCAGTACTTC
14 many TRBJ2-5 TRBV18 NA CASSHGQRKETQYF TGTGCCAGCTCACATGGACAGCGGAAGGAGACCCAGTACTTC
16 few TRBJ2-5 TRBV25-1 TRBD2 CASSQLAGGPGETQYF TGTGCCAGCAGTCAACTAGCGGGGGGGCCTGGGGAGACCCAGTACTTC
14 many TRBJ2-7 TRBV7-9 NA CASSFPGSQIEQYF TGTGCCAGCAGCTTCCCAGGAAGTCAGATCGAGCAGTACTTC
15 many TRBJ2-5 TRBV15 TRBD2 CATSTRLAGQETQYF TGTGCCACCAGCACTCGACTAGCGGGACAAGAGACCCAGTACTTC
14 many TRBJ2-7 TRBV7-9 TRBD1 CASSPLDRVHEQYF TGTGCCAGCAGCCCGCTAGACAGGGTCCACGAGCAGTACTTC
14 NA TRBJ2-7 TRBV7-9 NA CASSVPGPSYEQYF TGTGCCAGCAGCGTACCGGGCCCCTCCTACGAGCAGTACTTC
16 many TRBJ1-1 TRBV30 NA CAWRMWLGSGDTEAFF TGTGCCTGGAGGATGTGGCTGGGTTCCGGGGACACTGAAGCTTTCTTT
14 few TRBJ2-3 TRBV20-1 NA CSARKGGAGDTQYF TGCAGTGCTAGGAAGGGGGGCGCGGGAGATACGCAGTATTTT
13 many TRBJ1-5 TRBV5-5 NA CASSLQGNQPQHF TGTGCCAGCAGCTTACAGGGCAATCAGCCCCAGCATTTT
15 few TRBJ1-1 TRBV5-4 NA CASSLVGALNTEAFF TGTGCCAGCAGCTTGGTTGGAGCGTTGAACACTGAAGCTTTCTTT
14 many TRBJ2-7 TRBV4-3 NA CASSQESGSGEQYF TGCGCCAGCAGCCAAGAAAGCGGGTCAGGCGAGCAGTACTTC
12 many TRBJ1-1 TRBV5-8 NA CASSLWDTEAFF TGTGCCAGCAGCTTGTGGGACACTGAAGCTTTCTTT
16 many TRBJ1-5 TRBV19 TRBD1 CASSNPGQGASEPQHF TGTGCCAGTAGTAACCCGGGACAGGGGGCGTCGGAGCCCCAGCATTTT
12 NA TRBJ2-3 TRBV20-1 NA CSEGGATDTQYF TGCAGTGAGGGGGGGGCCACAGATACGCAGTATTTT
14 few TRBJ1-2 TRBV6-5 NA CASSYSGSNYGYTF TGTGCCAGCAGTTACTCGGGCAGCAACTATGGCTACACCTTC
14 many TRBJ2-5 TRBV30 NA CAWSPGLYSETQYF TGTGCCTGGAGCCCCGGACTTTATTCCGAGACCCAGTACTTC